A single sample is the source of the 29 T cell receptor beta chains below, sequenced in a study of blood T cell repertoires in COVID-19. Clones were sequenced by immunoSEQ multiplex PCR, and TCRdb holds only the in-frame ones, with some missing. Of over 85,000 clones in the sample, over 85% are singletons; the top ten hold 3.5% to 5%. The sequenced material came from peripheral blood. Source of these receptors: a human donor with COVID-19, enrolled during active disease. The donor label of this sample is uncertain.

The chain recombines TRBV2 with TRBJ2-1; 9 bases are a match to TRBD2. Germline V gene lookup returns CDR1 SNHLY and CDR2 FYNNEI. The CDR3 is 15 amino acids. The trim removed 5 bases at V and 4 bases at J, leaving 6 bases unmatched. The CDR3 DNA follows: TGTGCCAGCAGTCCGCGGGGGGGGTTATACAATGAGCAGTTCTTC. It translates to CASSPRGGLYNEQFF.

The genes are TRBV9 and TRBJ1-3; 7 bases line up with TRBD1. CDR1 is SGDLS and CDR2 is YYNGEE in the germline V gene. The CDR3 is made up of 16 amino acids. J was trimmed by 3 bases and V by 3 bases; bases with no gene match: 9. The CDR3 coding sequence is TGTGCCAGCAGCGAGGACAGGCGGTCCCGTGGAAACACCATATATTTT. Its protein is CASSEDRRSRGNTIYF.

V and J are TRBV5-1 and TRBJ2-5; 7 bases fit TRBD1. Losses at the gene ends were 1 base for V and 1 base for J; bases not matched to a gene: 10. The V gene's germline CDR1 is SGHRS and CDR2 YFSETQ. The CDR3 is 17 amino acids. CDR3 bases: TGCGCCAGCAGCTTGTCAGAGCCGGGACAGATCCAAGAGACCCAGTACTTC. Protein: CASSLSEPGQIQETQYF. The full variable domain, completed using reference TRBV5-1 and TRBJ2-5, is KAGVTQTPRYLIKTRGQQVTLSCSPISGHRSVSWYQQTPGQGLQFLFEYFSETQRNKGNFPGRFSGRQFSNSRSEMNVSTLELGDSALYLCASSLSEPGQIQETQYFGPGTRLLVL.

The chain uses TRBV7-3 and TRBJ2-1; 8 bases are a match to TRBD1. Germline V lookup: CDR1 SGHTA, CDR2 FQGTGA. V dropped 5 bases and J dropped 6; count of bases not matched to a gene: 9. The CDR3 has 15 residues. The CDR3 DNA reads TGTGCCAGCAGCCTCGGACAGGGAGGTCGCAATGAGCAGTTCTTC. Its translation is CASSLGQGGRNEQFF. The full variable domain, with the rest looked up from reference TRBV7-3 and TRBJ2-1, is GAGVSQTPSNKVTEKGKYVELRCDPISGHTALYWYRQSLGQGPEFLIYFQGTGAADDSGLPNDRFFAVRPEGSVSTLKIQRTERGDSAVYLCASSLGQGGRNEQFFGPGTRLTVL.

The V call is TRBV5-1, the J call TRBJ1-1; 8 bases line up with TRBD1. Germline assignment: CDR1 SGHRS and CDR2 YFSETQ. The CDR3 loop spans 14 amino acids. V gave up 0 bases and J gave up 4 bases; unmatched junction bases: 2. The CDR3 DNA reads TGCGCCAGCAGCTTGGAAGGACAGGGCACTGAAGCTTTCTTT. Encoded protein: CASSLEGQGTEAFF.

The CDR3 region is CASSDGTESYEQYF. The CDR3 DNA sequence: TGCGCCAGCAGTGATGGAACGGAGTCCTACGAGCAGTACTTC. The genes are TRBV10-2 and TRBJ2-7, with D unclear. V was trimmed by 3 bases and J by 1 base, leaving 10 bases between them. The CDR3 extends over 14 amino acids. Per germline, CDR1 WSHSY and CDR2 SAAADI.

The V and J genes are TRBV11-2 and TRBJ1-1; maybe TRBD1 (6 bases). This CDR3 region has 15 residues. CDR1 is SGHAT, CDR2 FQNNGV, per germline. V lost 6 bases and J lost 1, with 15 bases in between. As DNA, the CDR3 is TGTGCCAGCAGGAGCATTACAGGGCCGAACACTGAAGCTTTCTTT. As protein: CASRSITGPNTEAFF.

CDR3 loop: CASRYGQSTEAFF. The CDR3 bases are TGTGCCAGCAGATATGGACAGTCCACTGAAGCTTTCTTT. This rearrangement joins TRBV6-5 to TRBJ1-1, with D perhaps matching TRBD1 (6 bases). V gave up 6 bases and J gave up 4 bases, with 12 bases separating them. Germline V gene lookup returns CDR1 MNHEY and CDR2 SVGAGI. This CDR3 is built from 13 residues.

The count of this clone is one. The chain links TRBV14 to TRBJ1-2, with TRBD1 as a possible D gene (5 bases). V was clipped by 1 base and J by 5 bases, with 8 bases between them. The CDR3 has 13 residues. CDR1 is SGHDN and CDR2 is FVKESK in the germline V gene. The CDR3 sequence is CASSQVGAYGYTF. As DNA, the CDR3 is TGTGCCAGCAGCCAAGTTGGGGCTTATGGCTACACCTTC.

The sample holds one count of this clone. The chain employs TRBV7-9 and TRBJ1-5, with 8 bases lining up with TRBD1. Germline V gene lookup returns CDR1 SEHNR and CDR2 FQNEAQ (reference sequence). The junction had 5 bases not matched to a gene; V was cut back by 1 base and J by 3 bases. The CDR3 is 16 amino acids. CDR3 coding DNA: TGTGCCAGCAGCTTAGGACAGGGGAGCACCAATCAGCCCCAGCATTTT. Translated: CASSLGQGSTNQPQHF.

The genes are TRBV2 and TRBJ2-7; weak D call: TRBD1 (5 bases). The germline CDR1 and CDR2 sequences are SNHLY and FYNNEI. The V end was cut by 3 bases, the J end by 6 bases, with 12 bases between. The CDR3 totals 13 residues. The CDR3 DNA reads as TGTGCCAGCAGTGACCCAGGGAAGAGCGAGCAGTACTTC. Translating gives CASSDPGKSEQYF. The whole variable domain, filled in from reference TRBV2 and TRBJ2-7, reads EPEVTQTPSHQVTQMGQEVILRCVPISNHLYFYWYRQILGQKVEFLVSFYNNEISEKSEIFDDQFSVERPDGSNFTLKIRSTKLEDSAMYFCASSDPGKSEQYFGPGTRLTVT.

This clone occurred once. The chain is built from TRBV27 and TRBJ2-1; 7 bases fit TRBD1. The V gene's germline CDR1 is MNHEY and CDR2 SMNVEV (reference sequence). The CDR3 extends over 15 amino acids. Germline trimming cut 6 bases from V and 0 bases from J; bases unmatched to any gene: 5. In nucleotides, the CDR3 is TGTGCCAGCAGATTGGACAGGTACTCCTACAATGAGCAGTTCTTC. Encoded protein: CASRLDRYSYNEQFF.

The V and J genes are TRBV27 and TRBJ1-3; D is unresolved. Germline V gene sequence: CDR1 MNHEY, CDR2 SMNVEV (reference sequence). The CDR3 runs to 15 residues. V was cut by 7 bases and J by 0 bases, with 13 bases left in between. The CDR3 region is CASKANDYSGNTIYF. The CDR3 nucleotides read TGTGCCAGCAAAGCTAACGATTACTCTGGAAACACCATATATTTT.

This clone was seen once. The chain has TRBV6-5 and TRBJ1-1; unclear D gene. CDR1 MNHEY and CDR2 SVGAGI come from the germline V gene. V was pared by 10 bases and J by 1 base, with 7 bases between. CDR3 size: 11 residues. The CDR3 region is CATRRNTEAFF. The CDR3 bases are TGTGCCACCCGGAGGAACACTGAAGCTTTCTTT.

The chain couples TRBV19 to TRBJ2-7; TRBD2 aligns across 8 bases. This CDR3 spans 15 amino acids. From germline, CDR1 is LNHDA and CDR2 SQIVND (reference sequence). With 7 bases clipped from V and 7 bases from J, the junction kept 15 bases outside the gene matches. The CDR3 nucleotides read TGTGCCAGTACCACCACTACAAGCGGGAGTCGTGAGCAGTACTTC. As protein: CASTTTTSGSREQYF.

Here the CDR3 DNA reads TGTGCCAGTTCAACAGGGGGCGCGACTGAAGCTTTCTTT. It specifies CASSTGGATEAFF. V gene TRBV18 combines with J gene TRBJ1-1, with 9 bases fitting TRBD1. This CDR3 has 13 residues. V dropped 9 bases and J dropped 5; count of bases not matched to a gene: 7. In germline, CDR1 is KGHSH, CDR2 LQKENI.

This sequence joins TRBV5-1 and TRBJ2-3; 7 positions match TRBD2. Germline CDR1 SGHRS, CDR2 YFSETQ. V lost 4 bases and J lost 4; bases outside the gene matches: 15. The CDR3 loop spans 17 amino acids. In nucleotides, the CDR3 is TGCGCCAGCAGCCCCCAACCCGTAAGCGGGGTGGCAGATACGCAGTATTTT. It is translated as CASSPQPVSGVADTQYF.

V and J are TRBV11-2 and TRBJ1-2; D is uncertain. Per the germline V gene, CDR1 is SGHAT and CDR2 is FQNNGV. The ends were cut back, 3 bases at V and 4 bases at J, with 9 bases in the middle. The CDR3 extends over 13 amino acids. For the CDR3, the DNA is TGTGCCAGCAGCTTCCCAGGTGTCTATGGCTACACCTTC. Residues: CASSFPGVYGYTF.

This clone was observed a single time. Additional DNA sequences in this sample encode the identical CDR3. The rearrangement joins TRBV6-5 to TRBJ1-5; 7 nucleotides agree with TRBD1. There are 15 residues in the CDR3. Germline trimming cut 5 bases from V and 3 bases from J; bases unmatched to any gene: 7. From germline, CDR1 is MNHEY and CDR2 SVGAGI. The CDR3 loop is CASSPTGDHNQPQHF. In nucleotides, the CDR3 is TGTGCCAGCAGTCCCACAGGGGATCACAATCAGCCCCAGCATTTT.

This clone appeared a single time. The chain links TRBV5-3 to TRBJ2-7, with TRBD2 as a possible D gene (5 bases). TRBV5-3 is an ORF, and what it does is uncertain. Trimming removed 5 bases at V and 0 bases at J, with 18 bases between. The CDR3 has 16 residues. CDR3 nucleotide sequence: TGTGCCAGAAGACATATCCCCCCGGGGAGCTCCTACGAGCAGTACTTC. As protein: CARRHIPPGSSYEQYF.

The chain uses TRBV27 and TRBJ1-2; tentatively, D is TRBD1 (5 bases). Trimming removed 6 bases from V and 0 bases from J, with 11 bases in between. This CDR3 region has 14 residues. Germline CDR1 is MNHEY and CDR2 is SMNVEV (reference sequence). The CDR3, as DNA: TGTGCCAGCAGAGGGGTAGAGACTAACTATGGCTACACCTTC. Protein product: CASRGVETNYGYTF.

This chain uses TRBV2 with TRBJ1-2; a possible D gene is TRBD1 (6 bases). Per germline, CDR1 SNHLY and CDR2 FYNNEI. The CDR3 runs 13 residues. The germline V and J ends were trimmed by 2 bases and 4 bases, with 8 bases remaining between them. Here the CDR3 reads CASSEIRGYGYTF. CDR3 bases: TGTGCCAGCAGTGAAATCAGGGGCTATGGCTACACCTTC. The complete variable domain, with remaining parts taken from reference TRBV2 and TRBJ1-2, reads EPEVTQTPSHQVTQMGQEVILRCVPISNHLYFYWYRQILGQKVEFLVSFYNNEISEKSEIFDDQFSVERPDGSNFTLKIRSTKLEDSAMYFCASSEIRGYGYTFGSGTRLTVV.

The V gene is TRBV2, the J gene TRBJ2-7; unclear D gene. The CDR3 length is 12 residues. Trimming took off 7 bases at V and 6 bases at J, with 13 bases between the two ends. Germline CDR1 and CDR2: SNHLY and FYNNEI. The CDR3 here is CASTKETGEQYF. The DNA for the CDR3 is TGTGCCAGCACTAAGGAGACCGGCGAGCAGTACTTC. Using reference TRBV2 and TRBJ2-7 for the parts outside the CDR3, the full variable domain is EPEVTQTPSHQVTQMGQEVILRCVPISNHLYFYWYRQILGQKVEFLVSFYNNEISEKSEIFDDQFSVERPDGSNFTLKIRSTKLEDSAMYFCASTKETGEQYFGPGTRLTVT.

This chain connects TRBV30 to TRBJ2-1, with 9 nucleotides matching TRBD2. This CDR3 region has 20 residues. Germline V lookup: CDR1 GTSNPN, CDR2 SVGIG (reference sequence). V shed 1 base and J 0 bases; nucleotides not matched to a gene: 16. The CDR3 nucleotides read TGTGCCTGGAGTGCCTGGCGTATTAGCGGGAGTATGGGCTCCTACAATGAGCAGTTCTTC. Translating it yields CAWSAWRISGSMGSYNEQFF.

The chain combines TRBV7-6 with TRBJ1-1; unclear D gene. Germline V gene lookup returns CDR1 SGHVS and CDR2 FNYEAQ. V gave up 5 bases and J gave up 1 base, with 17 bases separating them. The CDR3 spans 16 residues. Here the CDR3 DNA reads TGTGCCAGCAGCCCCCGCCAGGCTTTGGGGAACACTGAAGCTTTCTTT. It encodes CASSPRQALGNTEAFF.

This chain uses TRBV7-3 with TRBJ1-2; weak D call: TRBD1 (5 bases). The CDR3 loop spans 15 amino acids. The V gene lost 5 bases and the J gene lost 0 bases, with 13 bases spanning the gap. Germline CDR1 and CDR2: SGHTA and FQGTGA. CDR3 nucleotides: TGTGCCAGCAGCCCAGGGCCAAACCCTAACTATGGCTACACCTTC. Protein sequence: CASSPGPNPNYGYTF.

The CDR3 is CASSVASPPNIQYF. The DNA for the CDR3 is TGTGCCAGCAGCGTAGCCTCCCCCCCCAACATTCAGTACTTC. This chain joins TRBV9 and TRBJ2-4; D is undetermined. Germline CDR1 SGDLS, CDR2 YYNGEE. Trimming left V 0 bases short and J 7 bases short, with 11 bases between. The CDR3 consists of 14 residues.

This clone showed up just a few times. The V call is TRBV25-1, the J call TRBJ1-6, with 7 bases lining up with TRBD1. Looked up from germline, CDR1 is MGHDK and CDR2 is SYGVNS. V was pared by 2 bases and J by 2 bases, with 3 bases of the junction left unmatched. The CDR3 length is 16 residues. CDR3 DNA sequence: TGTGCCAGCAGTGAACCAGACAGGGCCTATAATTCACCCCTCCACTTT. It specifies CASSEPDRAYNSPLHF.

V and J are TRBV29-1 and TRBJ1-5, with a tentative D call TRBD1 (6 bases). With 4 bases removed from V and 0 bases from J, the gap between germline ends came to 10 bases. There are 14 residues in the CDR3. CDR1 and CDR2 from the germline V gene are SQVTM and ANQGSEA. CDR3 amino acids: CSVAQGISNQPQHF. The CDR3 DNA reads TGCAGCGTTGCGCAGGGGATTAGCAATCAGCCCCAGCATTTT.